This section outlines one TCR beta chain sequence together with its context. What it binds is unknown. Germline V gene sequence: CDR1 MNHEY, CDR2 SMNVEV (reference sequence). Trimming took 7 bases from V and 8 from J, leaving 23 bases between them. CDR3 size: 16 residues. The data belong to a study of Ad26.COV2.S vaccination and SARS-CoV-2 variants. TCRdb keeps only in-frame clones here, not all; method: immunoSEQ multiplex PCR. The data contain 350,000 to 450,000 clones, 89% of them singletons. Whole-study results and caveats: While placebo recipients had lower spike-specific TCR breadth, vaccine recipients had more.

As to treatment: over 15 received Ad26.COV2.S at low or high dose, single or two shots; about 5 received placebo; per-sample allocation not given. Samples came from day 63 after the first vaccine or placebo injection. This specimen consisted of peripheral blood, obtained in a trial of Ad26.COV2.S vaccine versus placebo. V usage is TRBV27 and J usage is TRBJ1-4; possible D gene TRBD1, 6 bases. The clonotype comes from a person aged 18 to 65 who received the Ad26.COV2.S COVID-19 vaccine or a placebo. CDR3: CASTTLGGGRNEKLFF. The CDR3, as DNA: TGTGCCAGCACCACCCTTGGCGGGGGCCGGAACGAAAAACTGTTTTTT.